A single sample gave rise to the 23 T cell receptor beta chains below, sequenced in a study of blood T cell repertoires in COVID-19. Clones were sequenced by immunoSEQ multiplex PCR, and TCRdb holds only the in-frame ones, with some missing. This sample has some 200,000 clones, with approximately 90% found just once. Source material: PBMCs or T cells enriched from blood (not recorded which). These receptor sequences come from a woman aged 30 to 39 who had recovered from COVID-19.

CDR3 sequence (DNA): TGTGCCAGCAGTAGGGACTACGGTAATGAGCAGTTCTTC. Amino acid sequence: CASSRDYGNEQFF. The V gene is TRBV6-5, the J gene TRBJ2-1, with TRBD2 matching 7 bases. This CDR3 contains 13 residues. Germline V lookup: CDR1 MNHEY, CDR2 SVGAGI. After removal of 5 bases from V and 7 bases from J, the junction contained 5 bases not matched to a gene.

The chain joins TRBV27 to TRBJ1-1; D not certain. CDR1 MNHEY and CDR2 SMNVEV come from the germline V gene (reference sequence). The V end was cut by 0 bases, the J end by 6 bases, with 8 bases between. The CDR3 covers 13 residues. The CDR3 sequence: CASSLSTWSEAFF. The DNA for the CDR3 is TGTGCCAGCAGTTTATCGACATGGTCTGAAGCTTTCTTT.

The rearrangement links TRBV9 to TRBJ1-2; 11 positions match TRBD1. V was pared by 0 bases and J by 3 bases, with 4 bases of the junction left unmatched. From germline, CDR1 is SGDLS and CDR2 YYNGEE. This CDR3 region has 16 residues. The DNA for the CDR3 is TGTGCCAGCAGCGTAGCCGGGACAGGGGGTTACTATGGCTACACCTTC. Amino acid sequence: CASSVAGTGGYYGYTF.

This clone appeared a few times. The chain has TRBV4-2 and TRBJ1-3; tentative D call: TRBD1 (6 bases). Germline V lookup: CDR1 LGHNA, CDR2 YNFKEQ. The CDR3 sequence is 19 residues long. The V and J ends lost 1 base and 11 bases respectively, with 30 bases between them. The CDR3 bases are TGTGCCAGCAGCCAAGTCCGGGGGGGCGGGTCCGATGAAAACATCCCCATATATTTT. Its translation is CASSQVRGGGSDENIPIYF.

This clone was seen a handful of times. V is TRBV28 and J is TRBJ2-7; unclear D gene. The V gene lost 3 bases and the J gene lost 0 bases, with 6 bases spanning the gap. Looked up from germline, CDR1 is MDHEN and CDR2 is SYDVKM. The CDR3 is made up of 13 amino acids. In nucleotides, the CDR3 is TGTGCCAGCAGTTTCCGGAGCTCCTACGAGCAGTACTTC. It yields the protein CASSFRSSYEQYF.

The V call is TRBV7-2, the J call TRBJ1-1; 10 bases align to TRBD1. Trimming removed 5 bases from V and 5 bases from J; junction bases left unmatched: 5. The germline V gene has CDR1 SGHTA and CDR2 FQGNSA. The CDR3 covers 14 residues. Written as DNA, the CDR3 is TGTGCCAGCAGCGTCTGGACAGGGGGAACTGAAGCTTTCTTT. It yields the protein CASSVWTGGTEAFF.

The chain joins TRBV7-3 to TRBJ1-3; no clear D gene. V lost 5 bases and J lost 0, with 8 bases in between. In germline, CDR1 is SGHTA, CDR2 FQGTGA. The CDR3 runs to 14 residues. This chain's CDR3 is CASSPGPSGNTIYF. The CDR3 DNA reads TGTGCCAGCAGCCCGGGTCCCTCTGGAAACACCATATATTTT.

The J gene is TRBJ1-5, the V gene TRBV4-1, with D possibly TRBD1 on 5 matching bases. The ends were cut back, 1 base at V and 5 bases at J, with 15 bases in the middle. CDR3 length: 16 amino acids. CDR1 is MGHRA and CDR2 is YSYEKL in the germline V gene. As DNA, the CDR3 is TGCGCCAGCAGCCAAGTGGAAAGGGGAGGCGATCAGCCCCAGCATTTT. It encodes CASSQVERGGDQPQHF.

V is TRBV20-1 and J is TRBJ1-1; D possibly corresponds to TRBD1 (5 bases). V lost 3 bases and J lost 1, with 9 bases in between. This CDR3 spans 13 amino acids. CDR1 and CDR2 (germline): DFQATT, SNEGSKA (reference sequence). CDR3 sequence reads: CSASQGGNTEAFF. As DNA, the CDR3 is TGCAGTGCTAGTCAGGGTGGGAACACTGAAGCTTTCTTT.

V and J are TRBV12-3 or TRBV12-4 and TRBJ2-5, with a tentative D call TRBD1 (5 bases). V gave up 6 bases and J gave up 9 bases, with 17 bases separating them. CDR3 length: 13 amino acids. The CDR3 bases are TGTGCCAGCAGCCTGGACACTCTGGAGCCCCAGTACTTC. Amino acid sequence: CASSLDTLEPQYF.

The chain employs TRBV10-3 and TRBJ1-4; 8 bases map to TRBD1. The length of the CDR3 is 19 residues. The V and J ends lost 10 bases and 0 bases, in that order; junction bases with no gene match: 19. Looked up from germline, CDR1 is ENHRY and CDR2 is SYGVKD. The CDR3, as DNA: TGTGCCACTCTTCCCGGGGGACAGGAGGCGTTTGCAACTAATGAAAAACTGTTTTTT. It is translated as CATLPGGQEAFATNEKLFF.

V and J are TRBV24-1 and TRBJ1-1; tentatively, D is TRBD1 (5 bases). The germline V gene has CDR1 KGHDR and CDR2 SFDVKD. The CDR3 length is 13 residues. With 3 bases removed from V and 8 bases from J, the gap between germline ends came to 12 bases. In nucleotides, the CDR3 is TGTGCCACCAGTGATGAAACAGGACTAGAAGCTTTCTTT. It yields the protein CATSDETGLEAFF.

The chain carries TRBV11-2 and TRBJ1-1; D is ambiguous. The CDR3 has 15 amino acids. Germline CDR1 is SGHAT and CDR2 is FQNNGV. Between the trimmed V and J ends, which lost 3 bases and 1 base, there was a span of 12 bases. The CDR3 region is CASSLFSGWNTEAFF. Here the CDR3 DNA reads TGTGCCAGCAGCTTGTTTTCGGGTTGGAACACTGAAGCTTTCTTT.

The CDR3: CAWSPPGGATNEKLFF. The CDR3 DNA sequence: TGTGCCTGGAGTCCACCCGGGGGGGCAACTAATGAAAAACTGTTTTTT. The chain uses TRBV30 and TRBJ1-4; D is perhaps TRBD1 (5 bases). CDR3 length: 16 amino acids. The V and J ends lost 2 bases and 0 bases respectively, with 13 bases between them. CDR1 GTSNPN and CDR2 SVGIG come from the germline V gene (reference sequence).

The chain joins TRBV5-4 to TRBJ2-7, with D perhaps matching TRBD2 (5 bases). Per the germline V gene, CDR1 is SGHNT and CDR2 is YYREEE (reference sequence). The CDR3 spans 15 residues. Deletions cut 5 bases from V and 0 bases from J, with 15 bases between. The DNA of the CDR3 is TGTGCCAGCAGTATACGGGGTTTCAGCTCCTACGAGCAGTACTTC. Protein sequence: CASSIRGFSSYEQYF.

The sample holds one count of this clone. The chain carries TRBV6-6 and TRBJ1-1; D perhaps matches TRBD1 (5 bases). V was cut by 5 bases and J by 8 bases, with 9 bases left in between. The germline CDR1 and CDR2 sequences are MNHNY and SVGAGI (reference sequence). This CDR3 has 11 residues. CDR3 coding DNA: TGTGCCAGCAGTCAGACAGCCGAAGCTTTCTTT. As protein: CASSQTAEAFF.

The chain carries TRBV30 and TRBJ2-2; D might be TRBD1 (5 bases). The CDR3 covers 12 residues. Trimming removed 2 bases at V and 7 bases at J, with 8 bases between. From germline, CDR1 is GTSNPN and CDR2 SVGIG (reference sequence). The chain's CDR3 is CAWSRGVGELFF. The CDR3 coding sequence is TGTGCCTGGAGTAGGGGCGTCGGGGAGCTGTTTTTT.

The rearrangement joins TRBV6-1 to TRBJ2-7, with D possibly TRBD1 on 5 matching bases. CDR1 and CDR2 (germline): MNHNS, SASEGT. The CDR3 sequence is 15 residues long. The V and J ends lost 0 bases and 2 bases respectively, with 11 bases between them. CDR3: CASSEAWTHTYEQYF. Here the CDR3 DNA reads TGTGCCAGCAGTGAAGCGTGGACACATACCTACGAGCAGTACTTC.

The genes are TRBV27 and TRBJ1-4; D is undetermined. The CDR3 is 15 amino acids. Looked up from germline, CDR1 is MNHEY and CDR2 is SMNVEV (reference sequence). V lost 6 bases and J 3 bases, leaving 14 bases between the germline ends. The CDR3 DNA is TGTGCCAGCAGCTACAGTGGGGAGGCTAATGAAAAACTGTTTTTT. It codes for CASSYSGEANEKLFF.

Regarding this clone: At one end the junction does not follow the germline gene, possibly because of a read error. The V call is TRBV3-1 (or the pseudogene TRBV3-2), the J call TRBJ2-7; D gene unclear. The CDR3 contains 13 residues. Germline V lookup: CDR1 LGHDT, CDR2 YNNKEL (reference sequence). The CDR3 loop reads CASSQERTSTARF. The CDR3 DNA follows: TGTGCCAGCAGCCAAGAGCGAACCTCAACAGCCCGCTTC.

The chain carries TRBV7-6 and TRBJ2-7, with D maybe TRBD1 (5 bases). The CDR3 is 16 residues long. CDR1 and CDR2 (germline): SGHVS, FNYEAQ. Trimming shortened V by 1 base and J by 5 bases, and 18 bases separated the two germline ends. In nucleotides, the CDR3 is TGTGCCAGCAGCTTAGAGGCGGCGTCGGCAGGGAACGAGCAGTACTTC. As protein: CASSLEAASAGNEQYF.

The chain joins TRBV27 to TRBJ2-4; D is perhaps TRBD1 (6 bases). Deletions cut 5 bases from V and 1 base from J, with 12 bases between. This CDR3 region has 15 residues. CDR1 and CDR2 (germline): MNHEY, SMNVEV (reference sequence). The CDR3 region is CASSIKTGAKNIQYF. In DNA, the CDR3 is TGTGCCAGCAGTATAAAAACAGGGGCCAAAAACATTCAGTACTTC.

CDR3 amino acids: CASSPQILRQGDTEAFF. The CDR3 DNA follows: TGTGCCAGCTCACCACAAATCCTGCGACAGGGGGACACTGAAGCTTTCTTT. The J gene is TRBJ1-1, the V gene TRBV18, with 9 bases aligning to TRBD1. This CDR3 has 17 residues. Per germline, CDR1 KGHSH and CDR2 LQKENI. V shed 1 base, J shed 3 bases, and the junction held 9 bases outside the gene matches.